Listed below are T cell receptor beta chains from one sample, sequenced in a study of memory CD4+ T cells and cytomegalovirus serostatus. Profiled with immunoSEQ multiplex PCR; TCRdb holds only in-frame clones, not every one. Of roughly 40,000 clones listed, around 80% are singletons. Sequencing was performed on memory CD4+ T cells from blood. The receptors here all came from an adult in good health and CMV-seronegative. The CDR3 runs from the conserved cysteine through the conserved F or W. D genes are given only for firm matches. Rows give clone size only sometimes, using once, few, many, or a class for an expanded clone.

D gene	V gene	clone size	J gene	CDR3 protein	CDR3 DNA
.	TRBV2	.	TRBJ1-2	CAARQNGYTF	TGTGCCGCGCGGCAAAATGGCTACACCTTC
.	TRBV30	few	TRBJ2-5	CAWGDSLDKETQYF	TGTGCCTGGGGGGACTCGCTGGATAAAGAGACCCAGTACTTC
.	TRBV7-2	few	TRBJ1-2	CASSLEIRNYGYTF	TGTGCCAGCAGCTTAGAGATAAGAAACTATGGCTACACCTTC
.	TRBV15	.	TRBJ1-3	CATSISGNTIYF	TGTGCCACCAGCATCTCTGGAAACACCATATATTTT
.	TRBV7-8	.	TRBJ2-7	CASSSTHEQYF	TGTGCCAGCAGCTCCACTCACGAGCAGTACTTC
TRBD1	TRBV5-1	few	TRBJ1-4	CASRSGQGARGEKLFF	TGCGCCAGCAGGTCGGGACAGGGGGCGCGCGGTGAAAAACTGTTTTTT
TRBD1	TRBV11-3	.	TRBJ2-1	CASSLDGTGGQFF	TGTGCCAGCAGCTTAGATGGGACAGGGGGGCAGTTCTTC
TRBD2	TRBV6-6	.	TRBJ2-7	CASSARGGNYEQYF	TGTGCCAGCAGTGCCCGGGGGGGGAACTACGAGCAGTACTTC
.	TRBV18	.	TRBJ2-1	CASSLRLDPSYNEQFF	TGTGCCAGCTCACTTCGACTAGATCCCTCCTACAATGAGCAGTTCTTC
.	TRBV7-7	.	TRBJ2-1	CASSLGKGGEQFF	TGTGCCAGCAGCTTAGGGAAGGGGGGTGAGCAGTTCTTC
.	TRBV5-1	.	TRBJ2-5	CASSWGRAEETQYF	TGCGCCAGCAGCTGGGGACGGGCGGAAGAGACCCAGTACTTC
.	TRBV19	.	TRBJ1-1	CASSMIFGGRLSEAFF	TGTGCCAGTAGTATGATCTTCGGAGGCCGTCTGTCTGAAGCTTTCTTT
.	TRBV7-2	once	TRBJ1-1	CASSYSRVNTEAFF	TGTGCCAGCAGCTACTCCAGGGTTAACACTGAAGCTTTCTTT
TRBD2	TRBV5-1	once	TRBJ2-1	CASNLAEASNEQFF	TGCGCCAGCAACCTAGCGGAGGCTTCCAATGAGCAGTTCTTC
.	TRBV30	once	TRBJ1-5	CAWSMGTGNQPQHF	TGTGCCTGGAGTATGGGGACGGGCAATCAGCCCCAGCATTTT